The sequence of this TCR beta chain was determined in a study of T cells in Graves' hyperthyroidism and ophthalmopathy. Patients aged 18 to 65 had newly diagnosed hyperthyroidism that had lasted under 2 months. Blood was drawn at first hyperthyroidism diagnosis, before any ophthalmopathy symptoms. Template material for amplifying TCR beta CDR3 regions consisted of RNA transcripts. The HTBI primer set served for first-round RT-PCR of the TCR CDR3. TCRdb re-derived calls from the multiplex PCR reads in MiXCR, one entry per CDR3 protein. The sample gives around 700,000 distinct CDR3 sequences, about 19% of which show up once; 15% to 20% is in the top ten. This clonotype was seen more than once but under ten times. The CDR3 has 16 residues. V lost 0 bases and J lost 0; bases outside the gene matches: 4. Germline CDR1 and CDR2: ENHRY and SYGVKD.

The chain couples TRBV10-3 to TRBJ1-1, with TRBD1 matching over 7 bases. The specimen was blood. The TCR originated in a woman aged 50 to 60 with Graves' hyperthyroidism that later progressed to Graves' ophthalmopathy. Here the CDR3 DNA reads TGTGCCATCAGTGAGTCCAGGACAGGTCTGAACACTGAAGCTTTCTTT. Translation: CAISESRTGLNTEAFF.